These T cell receptor beta chains were read from a single sample in a study of T cells in Graves' hyperthyroidism and ophthalmopathy. TCRdb fed the multiplex PCR reads into MiXCR, producing one record per CDR3 protein. The sample consists of fewer than 850,000 distinct CDR3 sequences, 15% to 20% of them appearing once. The material sequenced was blood. The receptor source for this set is a man in his forties or fifties with Graves' hyperthyroidism. Each CDR3 is given with its conserved first and last residue. A D gene is named only where the DNA matches it firmly. Not every row has a clone size; where given, it reads once, few, many or a size class.

V,size,J,D,length,CDR3,DNA
TRBV10-3,many,TRBJ1-1,-,14,CAISEPGFNTEAFF,TGTGCCATCAGTGAGCCGGGATTTAACACTGAAGCTTTCTTT
TRBV3-1,-,TRBJ2-7,TRBD2,17,CASSHSLAGATKYEQYF,TGTGCCAGCAGCCATTCTCTAGCGGGAGCAACGAAGTACGAGCAGTACTTC
TRBV2,many,TRBJ2-1,TRBD2,15,CASSVAGGPFHEQFF,TGTGCCAGCAGTGTAGCGGGAGGGCCCTTCCATGAGCAGTTCTTC
TRBV7-8,few,TRBJ1-5,-,14,CASSLSGAFRPQHF,TGTGCCAGCAGCTTGTCCGGGGCTTTTCGGCCCCAGCATTTT
TRBV11-2,many,TRBJ2-7,TRBD1,13,CASSRGTVYEQYF,TGTGCCAGCAGCCGTGGGACAGTCTACGAGCAGTACTTC
TRBV20-1,many,TRBJ2-1,-,17,CSARDKEGTTSYNEQFF,TGCAGTGCTAGAGATAAGGAAGGGACCACTTCCTACAATGAGCAGTTCTTC
TRBV6-5,few,TRBJ1-3,-,16,CASSYDPPDSGNTIYF,TGTGCCAGCAGTTACGACCCGCCTGACTCTGGAAACACCATATATTTT
TRBV12-5,many,TRBJ2-1,TRBD1,14,CASGRDRVNNEQFF,TGTGCTAGTGGTCGGGACAGGGTAAACAATGAGCAGTTCTTC
TRBV11-2,many,TRBJ1-4,-,19,CASSLGVGSGTTTNEKLFF,TGTGCCAGCAGCTTAGGCGTTGGCAGTGGGACTACAACTAATGAAAAACTGTTTTTT
TRBV18,many,TRBJ2-3,-,16,CASSEKGLRIGDTQYF,TGTGCCAGCTCGGAGAAGGGACTCCGCATCGGGGATACGCAGTATTTT
TRBV6-2/TRBV6-3,-,TRBJ2-1,-,16,CASSYFMGSSYNEQFF,TGTGCCAGCAGTTACTTCATGGGGAGCTCCTACAATGAGCAGTTCTTC
TRBV18,many,TRBJ2-5,TRBD1,13,CASSPLGQGPQYF,TGTGCCAGCTCACCACTAGGACAGGGCCCCCAGTACTTC
TRBV6-5,-,TRBJ1-1,-,15,CASSSQLTANTEAFF,TGTGCCAGCAGTTCCCAACTGACTGCCAACACTGAAGCTTTCTTT
TRBV3-1,many,TRBJ2-7,TRBD2,16,CASSLAPLPSGSEQYF,TGTGCCAGCAGCCTCGCCCCTCTGCCTAGCGGGAGCGAGCAGTACTTC
TRBV7-9,-,TRBJ2-2,TRBD2,14,CASSPPAGDGELFF,TGTGCCAGCAGCCCCCCAGCGGGAGACGGGGAGCTGTTTTTT
TRBV19,-,TRBJ2-1,-,14,CASSIGGGANEQFF,TGTGCCAGTAGTATAGGTGGGGGGGCGAATGAGCAGTTCTTC
TRBV12-3/TRBV12-4,many,TRBJ1-1,-,12,CASSLAWVEAFF,TGTGCCAGCAGTTTAGCATGGGTTGAAGCTTTCTTT
TRBV6-2/TRBV6-3,many,TRBJ2-1,TRBD2,18,CASSYSGLAGEVCNEQFF,TGTGCCAGCAGTTACTCAGGACTAGCGGGAGAAGTCTGCAATGAGCAGTTCTTC
TRBV7-2,many,TRBJ2-7,TRBD2,15,CASSWALAGAYEQYF,TGTGCCAGCAGCTGGGCTCTAGCGGGAGCCTACGAGCAGTACTTC